This T cell receptor (beta chain) was documented in a study of blood T cell repertoires in COVID-19. The overall study: PBMCs, B-cell-depleted T cells, or T cells were the source of the cDNA or gDNA that made up the material.

Original analysis: Estimates of nucleated cell counts were drawn from the amplification of reference gene primers. The repertoire was sequenced with immunoSEQ multiplex PCR; TCRdb's copy has only in-frame clones and lacks some. The D gene and trimming were derived from the DNA, and the V and J assignments and clone size from that table. Of some 150,000 clones detected, about four fifths appear once; the ten largest clones hold more than 1.5%. The ends lost 6 bases at V and 2 bases at J; junction bases unmatched: 6. The CDR3 runs 15 residues. Germline V gene data show CDR1 as SNHLY and CDR2 as FYNNEI.

Source material: peripheral blood. The chain is built from TRBV2 and TRBJ1-5, with 8 positions matching TRBD1. This TCR derives from a human donor in a cohort sampled during active COVID-19. The CDR3 region is CASRETGDGNQPQHF. The DNA of the CDR3 is TGTGCCAGCAGAGAGACAGGGGATGGCAATCAGCCCCAGCATTTT. The full variable domain, completed using reference TRBV2 and TRBJ1-5, is EPEVTQTPSHQVTQMGQEVILRCVPISNHLYFYWYRQILGQKVEFLVSFYNNEISEKSEIFDDQFSVERPDGSNFTLKIRSTKLEDSAMYFCASRETGDGNQPQHFGDGTRLSIL.